The 12 T cell receptor beta chains listed next were all sequenced from one sample in a study of cytomegalovirus exposure and HLA in healthy donors. It was with 60 Vbeta and 13 Jbeta primers that the PCR ran. Clones were sequenced by immunoSEQ multiplex PCR, and TCRdb holds only the in-frame ones, with some missing. The data include about 77,000 clones; the top ten clones carry around 13%. Material for sequencing was PBMCs. The receptors were gathered from a man between 45 and 60 years old in good health and CMV-seropositive.

This chain joins TRBV18 and TRBJ2-7, with D tentatively TRBD1 (5 bases). Between the trimmed V and J ends, which lost 3 bases and 0 bases, there was a span of 15 bases. The CDR3 sequence is 16 residues long. CDR1 is KGHSH, CDR2 LQKENI, per germline. The CDR3 DNA follows: TGTGCCAGCTCACCGCCTGGGGCCGATACCTCCTACGAGCAGTACTTC. It translates to CASSPPGADTSYEQYF.

The chain recombines TRBV5-6 with TRBJ2-3, with TRBD2 matching 8 bases. The CDR3 spans 14 residues. Germline V gene data show CDR1 as SGHDT and CDR2 as YYEEEE. V was clipped by 7 bases and J by 6 bases; unmatched bases: 10. CDR3 sequence reads: CASLGLAGGDTQYF. DNA for the CDR3: TGTGCCAGCCTCGGGCTAGCGGGCGGGGATACGCAGTATTTT.

Remarks on this clone: The junction departs from the called germline gene at one end, perhaps through a read error. This same CDR3 is encoded by further DNA sequences in the sample. The chain has TRBV5-6 and TRBJ1-3, with a weak D call TRBD1 (5 bases). The CDR3 totals 15 residues. The germline V gene has CDR1 SGHDT and CDR2 YYEEEE. CDR3 nucleotide sequence: TGTGCCAGCAGCAGTCGACAAGGGGCTGGAAACACCATATATTTC. Its protein product is CASSSRQGAGNTIYF.

The rearrangement uses TRBV5-1 and TRBJ2-3; the match to TRBD1 covers 10 bases. Trimming cost V 4 bases and J 3 bases; bases outside gene matches: 5. Germline loops: CDR1 SGHRS, CDR2 YFSETQ. The CDR3 runs to 15 residues. This CDR3 is CASSAWGQGTDTQYF. The CDR3 coding sequence is TGCGCCAGCAGCGCCTGGGGACAGGGGACAGATACGCAGTATTTT.

V usage is TRBV5-1 and J usage is TRBJ2-3, with 7 positions matching TRBD2. The CDR3 covers 14 residues. V was pared by 5 bases and J by 5 bases, with 8 bases of the junction left unmatched. Germline V gene data show CDR1 as SGHRS and CDR2 as YFSETQ. The CDR3 loop reads CASSLAVAQDTQYF. In DNA, the CDR3 is TGCGCCAGCAGTCTAGCGGTGGCCCAAGATACGCAGTATTTT.

The rearrangement links TRBV7-9 to TRBJ2-1; 9 bases agree with TRBD2. CDR1 is SEHNR and CDR2 is FQNEAQ in the germline V gene (reference sequence). The V and J ends lost 3 bases and 8 bases, in that order; junction bases with no gene match: 8. The CDR3 is made up of 15 amino acids. The CDR3 coding sequence is TGTGCCAGCAGCTTCGGGACTAGCCCCATAGATGAGCAGTTCTTC. It translates to CASSFGTSPIDEQFF.

This sequence joins TRBV11-2 and TRBJ2-7; possibly TRBD2 for D (5 bases). CDR3 length: 14 residues. Germline V gene sequence: CDR1 SGHAT, CDR2 FQNNGV. The V gene lost 2 bases and the J gene lost 3 bases, with 11 bases spanning the gap. The CDR3 loop reads CASSLRRAFYEQYF. The DNA for the CDR3 is TGTGCCAGCAGCTTAAGGCGGGCCTTCTACGAGCAGTACTTC.

V is TRBV27 and J is TRBJ2-7; D possibly corresponds to TRBD1 (7 bases). The CDR3 sequence is 13 residues long. Germline CDR1 is MNHEY and CDR2 is SMNVEV (reference sequence). Trimming removed 7 bases from V and 6 bases from J, with 16 bases in between. The CDR3 region is CASKDGQGGEQYF. CDR3 DNA: TGTGCCAGCAAAGACGGGCAGGGGGGCGAGCAGTACTTC.

The CDR3 loop reads CASSTDRGSYGYTF. The CDR3 DNA follows: TGTGCCAGCAGTACCGACAGGGGCAGCTATGGCTACACCTTC. V and J are TRBV6-1 and TRBJ1-2, with 8 bases lining up with TRBD1. This CDR3 comprises 14 residues. V trimming: 5 bases; J trimming: 4 bases; junction bases outside the gene matches: 6. In germline, CDR1 is MNHNS, CDR2 SASEGT.

The chain is built from TRBV4-1 and TRBJ2-7; 9 bases line up with TRBD1. The germline CDR1 and CDR2 sequences are MGHRA and YSYEKL. The CDR3 length is 14 residues. Losses at the gene ends were 3 bases for V and 5 bases for J; bases not matched to a gene: 5. The CDR3 is CASSQDRGRNEQYV. In nucleotides, the CDR3 is TGCGCCAGCAGCCAGGACAGGGGAAGGAACGAGCAGTACGTC.

This chain links TRBV5-1 with TRBJ1-6; 8 bases are a match to TRBD1. Trimming at V came to 0 bases and at J to 7 bases, leaving 0 bases not matched to a gene. The CDR3 totals 14 residues. Germline CDR1 and CDR2: SGHRS and YFSETQ. CDR3 sequence: CASSLGQGNSPLHF. In DNA, the CDR3 is TGCGCCAGCAGCTTGGGACAGGGGAATTCACCCCTCCACTTT.

V is TRBV28 and J is TRBJ1-2; 8 bases agree with TRBD1. Germline CDR1 reads MDHEN; CDR2 reads SYDVKM. The CDR3 covers 14 residues. V lost 7 bases, J lost 4 bases, and 8 bases stayed unmatched. CDR3 DNA sequence: TGTGCCAGCATTTCAGGGGGCTCGGGCTATGGCTACACCTTC. It translates to CASISGGSGYGYTF.